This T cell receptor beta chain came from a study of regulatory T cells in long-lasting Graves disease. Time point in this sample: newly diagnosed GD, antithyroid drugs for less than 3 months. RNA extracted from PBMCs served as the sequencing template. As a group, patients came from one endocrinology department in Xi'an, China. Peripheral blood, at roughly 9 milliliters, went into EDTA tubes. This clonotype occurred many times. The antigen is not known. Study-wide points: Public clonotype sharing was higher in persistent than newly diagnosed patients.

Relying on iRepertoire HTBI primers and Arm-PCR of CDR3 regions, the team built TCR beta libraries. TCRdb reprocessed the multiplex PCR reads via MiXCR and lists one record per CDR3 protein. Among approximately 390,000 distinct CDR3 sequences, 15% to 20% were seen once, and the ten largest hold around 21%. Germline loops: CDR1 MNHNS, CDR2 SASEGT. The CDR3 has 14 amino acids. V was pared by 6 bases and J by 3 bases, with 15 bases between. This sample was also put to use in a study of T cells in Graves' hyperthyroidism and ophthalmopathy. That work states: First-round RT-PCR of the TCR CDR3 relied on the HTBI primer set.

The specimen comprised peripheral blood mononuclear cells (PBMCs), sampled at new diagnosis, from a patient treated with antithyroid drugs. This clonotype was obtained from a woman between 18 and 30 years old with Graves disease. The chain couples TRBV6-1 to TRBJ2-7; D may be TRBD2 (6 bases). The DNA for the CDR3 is TGTGCCAGCAGGATGCGCGGGGCTCGCTACGAGCAGTACTTC. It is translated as CASRMRGARYEQYF.